This T cell receptor beta chain was identified in a study of cytomegalovirus exposure and HLA in healthy donors. Turning to this clone: Antigen: not known.

Study results and limitations: In vitro confirmation showed three CMV-associated chains to be CMV antigen specific.

All the people who gave samples were healthy bone marrow donors. Both 60 Vbeta primers and 13 Jbeta primers went into the PCR. TCRdb's table, derived via immunoSEQ multiplex PCR, lists solely in-frame clones and lacks some. Of about 130,000 clones listed, 65% to 85% are singletons. This CDR3 has 17 amino acids. The germline CDR1 and CDR2 sequences are LGHNA and YSLEER. Losses at the gene ends were 4 bases for V and 4 bases for J; bases not matched to a gene: 7. J is TRBJ2-6 and V is TRBV4-3, with 10 bases lining up with TRBD2. The receptor's source is a boy aged 5-17 years in good health and CMV-seronegative. Sequenced input: PBMCs. Written as DNA, the CDR3 is TGCGCCAGCAGCCGTGGACTAGCGGAATTGGGGGCCAACGTCCTGACTTTC. It codes for CASSRGLAELGANVLTF.